This T cell receptor beta chain was sequenced during a study of cytomegalovirus exposure and HLA in healthy donors. This PCR relied on a set of 60 Vbeta primers and 13 Jbeta primers. Only in-frame clones appear in the TCRdb table, and some are missing; sequencing was by immunoSEQ multiplex PCR. The table has about 150,000 clones, 85% seen once. V gave up 5 bases and J gave up 3 bases; unmatched junction bases: 6. The germline V gene has CDR1 SGHRS and CDR2 YFSETQ. The CDR3 extends over 14 amino acids. The TCR comes from a boy younger than 10 in good health and CMV-seronegative. Sequenced: PBMCs. This chain connects TRBV5-1 to TRBJ2-5; TRBD1 aligns across 8 bases. The CDR3 reads CASRRTGYEETQYF. The CDR3, as DNA: TGCGCCAGCAGAAGGACAGGGTATGAAGAGACCCAGTACTTC. The entire variable domain, with the rest obtained from reference TRBV5-1 and TRBJ2-5, is as follows: KAGVTQTPRYLIKTRGQQVTLSCSPISGHRSVSWYQQTPGQGLQFLFEYFSETQRNKGNFPGRFSGRQFSNSRSEMNVSTLELGDSALYLCASRRTGYEETQYFGPGTRLLVL.